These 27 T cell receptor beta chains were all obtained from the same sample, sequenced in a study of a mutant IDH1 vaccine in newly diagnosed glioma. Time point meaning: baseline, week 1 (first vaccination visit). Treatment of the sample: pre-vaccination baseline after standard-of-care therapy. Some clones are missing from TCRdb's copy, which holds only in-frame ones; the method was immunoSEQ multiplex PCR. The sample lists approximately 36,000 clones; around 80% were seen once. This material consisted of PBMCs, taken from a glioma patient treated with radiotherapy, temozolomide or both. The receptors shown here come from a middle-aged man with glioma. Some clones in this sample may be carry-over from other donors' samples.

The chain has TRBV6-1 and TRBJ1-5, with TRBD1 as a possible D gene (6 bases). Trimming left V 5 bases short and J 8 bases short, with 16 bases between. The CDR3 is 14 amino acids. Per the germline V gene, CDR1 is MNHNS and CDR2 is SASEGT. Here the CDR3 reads CASSPRQEGKPQHF. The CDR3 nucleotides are TGTGCCAGCAGTCCCAGACAGGAAGGGAAGCCCCAGCATTTT.

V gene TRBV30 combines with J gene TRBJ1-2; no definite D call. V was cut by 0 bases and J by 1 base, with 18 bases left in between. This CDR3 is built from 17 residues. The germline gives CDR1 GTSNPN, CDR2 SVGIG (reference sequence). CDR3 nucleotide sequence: TGTGCCTGGAGTGTACCCCAGCGAAATATCCTTAACTATGGCTACACCTTC. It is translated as CAWSVPQRNILNYGYTF.

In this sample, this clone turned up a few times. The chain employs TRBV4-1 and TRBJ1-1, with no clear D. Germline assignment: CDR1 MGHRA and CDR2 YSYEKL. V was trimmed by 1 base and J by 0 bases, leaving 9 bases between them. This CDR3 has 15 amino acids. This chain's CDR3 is CASSQVGTVNTEAFF. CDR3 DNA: TGCGCCAGCAGCCAAGTAGGAACGGTGAACACTGAAGCTTTCTTT.

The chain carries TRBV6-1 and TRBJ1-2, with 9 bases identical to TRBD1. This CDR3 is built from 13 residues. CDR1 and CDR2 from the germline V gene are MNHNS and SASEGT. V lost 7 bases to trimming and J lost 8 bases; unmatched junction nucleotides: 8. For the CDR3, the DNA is TGTGCCAGCACCCTACAGGGGGCGCGGGGCTACACCTTC. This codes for CASTLQGARGYTF.

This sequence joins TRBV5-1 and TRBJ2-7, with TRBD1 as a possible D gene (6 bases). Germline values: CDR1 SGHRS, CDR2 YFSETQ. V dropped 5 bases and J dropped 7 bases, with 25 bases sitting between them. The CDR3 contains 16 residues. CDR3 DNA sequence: TGCGCCAGCAGGCTACTACCGGACAGAGCCATCGGGGAGCAGTACTTC. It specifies CASRLLPDRAIGEQYF.

CDR3: CASSEEGRTYEQYF. In DNA form, the CDR3 reads TGTGCCAGCAGTGAAGAGGGCAGGACCTACGAGCAGTACTTC. The V gene is TRBV6-1, the J gene TRBJ2-7, with D unclear. Trimming shortened V by 1 base and J by 2 bases, and 9 bases separated the two germline ends. The V gene's germline CDR1 is MNHNS and CDR2 SASEGT. CDR3 length equals 14 residues.

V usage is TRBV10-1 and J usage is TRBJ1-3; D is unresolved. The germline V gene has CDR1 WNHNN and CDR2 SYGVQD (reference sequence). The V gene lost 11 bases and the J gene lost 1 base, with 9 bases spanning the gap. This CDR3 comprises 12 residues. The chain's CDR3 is CARTESGNTIYF. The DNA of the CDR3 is TGCGCCCGCACCGAGTCTGGAAACACCATATATTTT.

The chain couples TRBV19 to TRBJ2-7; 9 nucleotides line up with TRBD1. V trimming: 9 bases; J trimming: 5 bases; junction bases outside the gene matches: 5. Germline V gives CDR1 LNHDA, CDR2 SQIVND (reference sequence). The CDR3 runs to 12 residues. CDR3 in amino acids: CASGTGIHEQYF. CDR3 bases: TGTGCCAGCGGGACAGGGATCCACGAGCAGTACTTC.

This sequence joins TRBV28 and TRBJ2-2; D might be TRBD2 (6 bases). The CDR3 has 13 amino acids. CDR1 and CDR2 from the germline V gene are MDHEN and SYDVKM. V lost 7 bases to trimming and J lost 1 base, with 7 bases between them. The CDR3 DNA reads TGTGCCAGCATCGGGAGGAACACCGGGGAGCTGTTTTTT. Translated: CASIGRNTGELFF. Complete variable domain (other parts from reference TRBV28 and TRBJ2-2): DVKVTQSSRYLVKRTGEKVFLECVQDMDHENMFWYRQDPGLGLRLIYFSYDVKMKEKGDIPEGYSVSREKKERFSLILESASTNQTSMYLCASIGRNTGELFFGEGSRLTVL.

This CDR3 is CATSSYTDSLSETQYF. In DNA form, the CDR3 reads TGTGCCACCAGCAGTTACACCGACAGTCTCAGCGAGACCCAGTACTTC. The chain recombines TRBV15 with TRBJ2-5; maybe TRBD1 (5 bases). Germline loops: CDR1 LNHNV, CDR2 YYDKDF (reference sequence). Trimming shortened V by 3 bases and J by 5 bases, and 19 bases separated the two germline ends. The CDR3 runs 16 residues.

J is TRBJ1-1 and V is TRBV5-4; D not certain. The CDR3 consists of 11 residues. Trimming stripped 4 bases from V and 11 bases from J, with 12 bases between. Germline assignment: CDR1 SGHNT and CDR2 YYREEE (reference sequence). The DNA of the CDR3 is TGTGCCAGCAGCCTGGGGAAGTCGGCTTTCTTT. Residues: CASSLGKSAFF.

Here the CDR3 DNA reads TGTGCCAGCAGCTTCCCACCCCTTGGCACAGATACGCAGTATTTT. It yields the protein CASSFPPLGTDTQYF. The chain is built from TRBV7-2 and TRBJ2-3, with D hard to call. From germline, CDR1 is SGHTA and CDR2 FQGNSA. V was trimmed by 3 bases and J by 1 base, leaving 11 bases between them. CDR3 length: 15 residues.

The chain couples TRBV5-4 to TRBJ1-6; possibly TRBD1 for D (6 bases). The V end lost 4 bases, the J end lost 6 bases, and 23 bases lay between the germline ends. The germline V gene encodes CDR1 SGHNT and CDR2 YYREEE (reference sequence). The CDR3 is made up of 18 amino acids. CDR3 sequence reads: CASSPMTVGRGGNSPLHF. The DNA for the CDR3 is TGTGCCAGCAGCCCCATGACAGTGGGGAGAGGGGGTAATTCACCCCTCCACTTT.

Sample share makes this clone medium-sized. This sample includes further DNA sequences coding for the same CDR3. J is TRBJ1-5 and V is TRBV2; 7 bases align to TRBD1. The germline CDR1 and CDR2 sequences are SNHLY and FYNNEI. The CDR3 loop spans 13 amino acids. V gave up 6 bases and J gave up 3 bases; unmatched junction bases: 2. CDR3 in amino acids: CASSGQDNQPQHF. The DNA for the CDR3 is TGTGCCAGCAGCGGACAGGACAATCAGCCCCAGCATTTT. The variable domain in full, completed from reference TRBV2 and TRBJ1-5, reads EPEVTQTPSHQVTQMGQEVILRCVPISNHLYFYWYRQILGQKVEFLVSFYNNEISEKSEIFDDQFSVERPDGSNFTLKIRSTKLEDSAMYFCASSGQDNQPQHFGDGTRLSIL.

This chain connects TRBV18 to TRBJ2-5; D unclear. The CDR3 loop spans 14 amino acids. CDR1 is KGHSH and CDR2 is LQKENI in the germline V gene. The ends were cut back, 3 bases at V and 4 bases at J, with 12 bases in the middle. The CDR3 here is CASSPLVDAETQYF. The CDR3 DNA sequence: TGTGCCAGCTCACCCCTCGTAGACGCAGAGACCCAGTACTTC.

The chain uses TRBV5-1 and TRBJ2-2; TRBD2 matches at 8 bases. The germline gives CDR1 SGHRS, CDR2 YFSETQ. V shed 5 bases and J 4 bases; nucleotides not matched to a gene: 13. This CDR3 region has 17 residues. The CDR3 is CASRTGPTSESTGELFF. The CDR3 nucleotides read TGCGCCAGCAGAACAGGGCCGACTAGCGAGTCCACCGGGGAGCTGTTTTTT.

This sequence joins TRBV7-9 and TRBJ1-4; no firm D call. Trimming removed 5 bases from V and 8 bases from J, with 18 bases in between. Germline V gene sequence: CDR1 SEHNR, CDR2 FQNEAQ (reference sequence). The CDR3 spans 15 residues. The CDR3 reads CASSALVAGGEKLFF. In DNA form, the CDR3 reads TGTGCCAGCAGCGCCCTCGTGGCAGGAGGAGAAAAACTGTTTTTT.

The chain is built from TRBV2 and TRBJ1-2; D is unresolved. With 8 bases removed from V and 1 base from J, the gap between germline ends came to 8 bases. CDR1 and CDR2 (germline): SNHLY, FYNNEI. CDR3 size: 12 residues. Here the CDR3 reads CASSGINYGYTF. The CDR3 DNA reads TGTGCCAGCTCGGGGATTAACTATGGCTACACCTTC.

CDR3 sequence: CASSKGPDSNSPLHF. The DNA for the CDR3 is TGTGCCAGCTCAAAGGGTCCGGACAGTAATTCACCCCTCCACTTT. The chain couples TRBV18 to TRBJ1-6; D is possibly TRBD1 (6 bases). V was cut by 5 bases and J by 6 bases, with 14 bases left in between. The germline gives CDR1 KGHSH, CDR2 LQKENI. The CDR3 has 15 amino acids.

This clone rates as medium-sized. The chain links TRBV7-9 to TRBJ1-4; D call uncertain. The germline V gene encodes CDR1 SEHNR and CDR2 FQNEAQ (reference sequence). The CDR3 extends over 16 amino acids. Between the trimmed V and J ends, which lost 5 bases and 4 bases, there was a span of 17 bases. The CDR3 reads CASSPPIEKNNEKLFF. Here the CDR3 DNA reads TGTGCCAGCAGCCCCCCCATAGAAAAGAATAATGAAAAACTGTTTTTT.

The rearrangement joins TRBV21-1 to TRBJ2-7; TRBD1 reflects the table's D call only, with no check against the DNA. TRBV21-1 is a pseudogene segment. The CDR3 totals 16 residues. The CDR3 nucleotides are TGTGCCAGCAGGCCATCTGGGACAGGGAATCTTTACGAGCAGTACTTC. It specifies CASRPSGTGNLYEQYF.

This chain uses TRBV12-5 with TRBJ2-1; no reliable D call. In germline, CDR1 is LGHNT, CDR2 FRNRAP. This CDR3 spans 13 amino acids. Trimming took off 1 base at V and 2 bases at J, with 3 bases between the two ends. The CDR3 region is CASGLGTYNEQFF. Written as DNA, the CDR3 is TGTGCTAGTGGTTTGGGGACCTACAATGAGCAGTTCTTC.

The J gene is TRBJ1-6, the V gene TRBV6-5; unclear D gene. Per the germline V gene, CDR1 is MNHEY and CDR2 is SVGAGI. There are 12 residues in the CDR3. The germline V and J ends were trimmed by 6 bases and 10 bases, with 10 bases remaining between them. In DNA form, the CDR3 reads TGTGCCAGCAGCGATCCGGGCTCACCCCTCCACTTT. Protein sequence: CASSDPGSPLHF.

In nucleotides, the CDR3 is TGTGCCAGTAGATTCCGGGACAACTCTGGAAACACCATATATTTT. Amino acids: CASRFRDNSGNTIYF. The gene calls are TRBV19 and TRBJ1-3; D may be TRBD1 (6 bases). This CDR3 comprises 15 residues. V shed 6 bases and J shed 0 bases, with 12 bases lying between them. From germline, CDR1 is LNHDA and CDR2 SQIVND (reference sequence).

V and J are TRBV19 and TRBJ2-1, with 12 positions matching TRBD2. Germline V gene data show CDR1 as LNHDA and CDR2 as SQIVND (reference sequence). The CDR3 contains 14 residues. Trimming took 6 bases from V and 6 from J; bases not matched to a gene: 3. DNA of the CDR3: TGTGCCAGTAGGGCTAGCGGGGGGGCCAATGAGCAGTTCTTC. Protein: CASRASGGANEQFF.

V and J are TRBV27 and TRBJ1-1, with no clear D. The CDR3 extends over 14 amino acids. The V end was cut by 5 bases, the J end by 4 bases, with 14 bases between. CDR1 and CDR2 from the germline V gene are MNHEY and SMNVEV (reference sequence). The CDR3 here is CASSTQYQGTEAFF. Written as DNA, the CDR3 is TGTGCCAGCAGTACTCAGTATCAAGGCACTGAAGCTTTCTTT.

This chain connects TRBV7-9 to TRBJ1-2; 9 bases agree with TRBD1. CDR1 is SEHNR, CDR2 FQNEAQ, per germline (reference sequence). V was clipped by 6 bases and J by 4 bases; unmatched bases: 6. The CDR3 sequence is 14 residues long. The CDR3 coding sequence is TGTGCCAGCAGTATACAGGGGGCCGGCTATGGCTACACCTTC. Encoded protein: CASSIQGAGYGYTF.